This paragraph reports one T cell receptor (beta chain). This entry is derived from a study of blood T cell repertoires in COVID-19. Here immunoSEQ multiplex PCR was the method, and the copy in TCRdb shows in-frame clones only, minus some. The sample has 100,000 to 150,000 clones, about 70% seen once. Sequenced sample: peripheral blood. The receptor comes from a woman in her 70s with acute or convalescent COVID-19.

The CDR3 nucleotides are TGTGCCACCAGTGCGGACAGGGGGCCGGATACGCAGTATTTT. The encoded protein is CATSADRGPDTQYF. V and J are TRBV24-1 and TRBJ2-3, with 11 bases identical to TRBD1. CDR3 length: 14 amino acids. The V gene end was trimmed by 5 bases and the J gene end by 6 bases; junction bases not matched to a gene: 3. From germline, CDR1 is KGHDR and CDR2 SFDVKD.